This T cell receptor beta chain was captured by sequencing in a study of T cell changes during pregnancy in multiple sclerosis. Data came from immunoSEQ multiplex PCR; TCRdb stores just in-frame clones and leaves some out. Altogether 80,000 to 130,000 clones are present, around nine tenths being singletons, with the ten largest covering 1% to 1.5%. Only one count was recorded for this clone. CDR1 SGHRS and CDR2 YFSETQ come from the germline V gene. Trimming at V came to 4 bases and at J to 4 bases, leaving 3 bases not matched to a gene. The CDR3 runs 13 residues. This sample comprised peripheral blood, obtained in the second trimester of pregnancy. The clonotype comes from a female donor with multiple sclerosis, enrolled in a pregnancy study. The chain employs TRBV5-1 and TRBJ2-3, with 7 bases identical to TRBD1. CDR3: CASSQGGADTQYF. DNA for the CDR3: TGCGCCAGCAGCCAAGGGGGCGCAGATACGCAGTATTTT.